This TCR beta chain came from a study of spatial heterogeneity in lung cancer. This clonotype came up a few times. V was trimmed by 2 bases and J by 1 base, leaving 8 bases between them. The CDR3 has 15 residues. From germline, CDR1 is KGHSH and CDR2 LQKENI. TCRdb itself ran the 5' RACE reads through MiXCR, one entry per CDR3 protein. The sample includes more than 80,000 distinct CDR3 sequences, about an eighth seen only once; the top ten take roughly 41%. This sample's time point: sample taken at primary tumor resection. Tumor, nontumor lung or frozen PBMC supplied whole RNA that was sequenced unsorted.

The TCR sequence derives from a male donor with early-stage non-small cell lung cancer. This material consisted of PBMCs, taken at surgery. This chain joins TRBV18 and TRBJ2-2; tentatively, D is TRBD2 (5 bases). CDR3: CASSPTRLNTGELFF. CDR3 bases: TGTGCCAGCTCACCAACTAGGTTGAACACCGGGGAGCTGTTTTTT.